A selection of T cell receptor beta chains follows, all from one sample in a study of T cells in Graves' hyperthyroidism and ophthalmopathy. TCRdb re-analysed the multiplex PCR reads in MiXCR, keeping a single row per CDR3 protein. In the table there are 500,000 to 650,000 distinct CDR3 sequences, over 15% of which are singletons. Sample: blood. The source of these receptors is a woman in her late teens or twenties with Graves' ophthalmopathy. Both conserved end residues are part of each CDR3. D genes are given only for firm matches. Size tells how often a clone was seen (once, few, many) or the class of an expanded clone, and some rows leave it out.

DNA: TGTGCCAGCAGCGTAGCGGCAGGGGGGGGGTACGAGCAGTACTTC
CDR3: CASSVAAGGGYEQYF
D: -
J: TRBJ2-7
size: few
V: TRBV9

DNA: TGTGCCAGCAGCCCGACGGGACAATACACAGATACGCAGTATTTT
CDR3: CASSPTGQYTDTQYF
D: -
J: TRBJ2-3
size: few
V: TRBV9

DNA: TGCAGCGTTGTAGCGGGGATCGGGGGGGAGCAGTACTTC
CDR3: CSVVAGIGGEQYF
D: TRBD2
J: TRBJ2-7
size: -
V: TRBV29-1

DNA: TGTGCCACCGCATCTGGGGCCAACGTCCTGACTTTC
CDR3: CATASGANVLTF
D: -
J: TRBJ2-6
size: -
V: TRBV24-1

DNA: TGTGCCAGCAGTTTAAGTCAAGGAGTGGGTAATGAAAAACTGTTTTTT
CDR3: CASSLSQGVGNEKLFF
D: -
J: TRBJ1-4
size: -
V: TRBV28

DNA: TGTGCCAGCAGCTTTATCGGGGGCGCGGGTGAGCAGTTCTTC
CDR3: CASSFIGGAGEQFF
D: -
J: TRBJ2-1
size: -
V: TRBV5-4

DNA: TGCGCCAGCAGCTTGGCCTCACAGGCTAACTATGGCTACACCTTC
CDR3: CASSLASQANYGYTF
D: -
J: TRBJ1-2
size: many
V: TRBV5-1

DNA: TGTGCCAGCAGGCCAGGGGGAGGGGGGGAGCTGTTTTTT
CDR3: CASRPGGGGELFF
D: -
J: TRBJ2-2
size: -
V: TRBV28

DNA: TGCAGTACCCGTCCGGGTGAGTTGAATTCACCCCTCCACTTT
CDR3: CSTRPGELNSPLHF
D: -
J: TRBJ1-6
size: few
V: TRBV20-1

DNA: TGCAGTGCTAAGACAGGGGGAAAGGGTGAAGCTTTCTTT
CDR3: CSAKTGGKGEAFF
D: TRBD1
J: TRBJ1-1
size: many
V: TRBV20-1

DNA: TGTGCCAGCAGTGTCCGGGACAGGGGGACTGAAGCTTTCTTT
CDR3: CASSVRDRGTEAFF
D: TRBD1
J: TRBJ1-1
size: many
V: TRBV6-2/TRBV6-3

DNA: TGTGCCAGCAGCTCCCGGACAGGGGAGACCCAGTACTTC
CDR3: CASSSRTGETQYF
D: TRBD1
J: TRBJ2-5
size: many
V: TRBV7-3

DNA: TGTGCCAGCACCCTTGGCCTAGCAGAGACCCAGTACTTC
CDR3: CASTLGLAETQYF
D: -
J: TRBJ2-5
size: many
V: TRBV6-2/TRBV6-3

DNA: TGTGCCTGGAGGACTCTGGGGGAGGGCCTCTCTGGGGCCAACGTCCTGACTTTC
CDR3: CAWRTLGEGLSGANVLTF
D: TRBD2
J: TRBJ2-6
size: many
V: TRBV30

DNA: TGTGCCAGCAGCTCCATTCGGGGGGGCAAAAACATTCAGTACTTC
CDR3: CASSSIRGGKNIQYF
D: TRBD2
J: TRBJ2-4
size: many
V: TRBV11-2

DNA: TGCGCCAGCAGCCAAGATTCCGGGACAGACTTTACAGATACGCAGTATTTT
CDR3: CASSQDSGTDFTDTQYF
D: TRBD1
J: TRBJ2-3
size: -
V: TRBV11-3

DNA: TGCGCCAGCAAACCTACAGGGGGCGGCGAGACCCAGTACTTC
CDR3: CASKPTGGGETQYF
D: TRBD1
J: TRBJ2-5
size: -
V: TRBV5-1

DNA: TGTGCCAGCAGTTACAGAAAAGGATCCTACGAGCAGTACTTC
CDR3: CASSYRKGSYEQYF
D: -
J: TRBJ2-7
size: many
V: TRBV6-1

DNA: TGTGCCAGCAGTGAGGGGCTTACCTACGAGCAGTACTTC
CDR3: CASSEGLTYEQYF
D: -
J: TRBJ2-7
size: -
V: TRBV27

DNA: TGTGCCAGCAGCCAGGGGAACCAAGAGACCCAGTACTTC
CDR3: CASSQGNQETQYF
D: -
J: TRBJ2-5
size: many
V: TRBV7-3

DNA: TGTGCCAGCAGCCAAGATCCCGAACTAGCGGGAGGTTACACCGGGGAGCTGTTTTTT
CDR3: CASSQDPELAGGYTGELFF
D: TRBD2
J: TRBJ2-2
size: few
V: TRBV4-2

DNA: TGTGCCAGCAGTGGAGGGGGCACTGAAGCTTTCTTT
CDR3: CASSGGGTEAFF
D: -
J: TRBJ1-1
size: many
V: TRBV6-1

DNA: TGTGCCAGCACACGTTGGGGGGGAAGGGTCACTGAGCGTGAAGCTTTCTTT
CDR3: CASTRWGGRVTEREAFF
D: -
J: TRBJ1-1
size: many
V: TRBV27

DNA: TGTGCCAGCTCGGCCGGACAGGGTCGCACAGATACGCAGTATTTT
CDR3: CASSAGQGRTDTQYF
D: TRBD1
J: TRBJ2-3
size: -
V: TRBV18

DNA: TGTGCCAGCAACCCGGGGACTAGCGGGGGGCAGGGGGAGCAGTTCTTC
CDR3: CASNPGTSGGQGEQFF
D: TRBD2
J: TRBJ2-1
size: few
V: TRBV13

DNA: TGTGCCAGCAGTGATCAGGGAACCCTCTATGGCTACACCTTC
CDR3: CASSDQGTLYGYTF
D: -
J: TRBJ1-2
size: many
V: TRBV2

DNA: TGTGCCAGCAGTGGCCGGACACAACGAGGCTATGGCTACACCTTC
CDR3: CASSGRTQRGYGYTF
D: -
J: TRBJ1-2
size: many
V: TRBV28

DNA: TGTGCCAGCAGACCACCTCTTCGGGAGACCCAGTACTTC
CDR3: CASRPPLRETQYF
D: -
J: TRBJ2-5
size: many
V: TRBV27

DNA: TGTGCCAGCAGCTTAGAGACGGCAGTAACCTACGAGCAGTACTTC
CDR3: CASSLETAVTYEQYF
D: -
J: TRBJ2-7
size: many
V: TRBV7-9

DNA: TGTGCCAGCAGCCAAGACAGGGGACGGTACACTGGTGAAGCTTTCTTT
CDR3: CASSQDRGRYTGEAFF
D: TRBD1
J: TRBJ1-1
size: -
V: TRBV5-6

DNA: TGCAGTGCTAGGACTAGCGGGAACGTCTTGGAGCAGTACTTC
CDR3: CSARTSGNVLEQYF
D: TRBD2
J: TRBJ2-7
size: -
V: TRBV20-1

DNA: TGTGCCAGCAGCCCTAGCGGGAGGGCACGTACGCAGTATTTT
CDR3: CASSPSGRARTQYF
D: TRBD2
J: TRBJ2-3
size: few
V: TRBV6-2/TRBV6-3

DNA: TGCAGTGCTAGAAGTGGGACAGGAACCTACGAGCAGTACTTC
CDR3: CSARSGTGTYEQYF
D: TRBD1
J: TRBJ2-7
size: many
V: TRBV20-1

DNA: TGTGCCAGCAGTTTCACGCCAGGAGATTATAATGAGCAGTTCTTC
CDR3: CASSFTPGDYNEQFF
D: -
J: TRBJ2-1
size: many
V: TRBV27

DNA: TGTGCCAGCAGCCCCGGTCCGGGACAGAACACTGAAGCTTTCTTT
CDR3: CASSPGPGQNTEAFF
D: -
J: TRBJ1-1
size: few
V: TRBV7-3

DNA: TGTGCCAGTAGCGGGACAGGGCCGAATCAGCCCCAGCATTTT
CDR3: CASSGTGPNQPQHF
D: TRBD1
J: TRBJ1-5
size: many
V: TRBV19

DNA: TGTGCCAGCAGTTACTCTGCGGGGAATTCACCCCTCCACTTT
CDR3: CASSYSAGNSPLHF
D: -
J: TRBJ1-6
size: -
V: TRBV6-2/TRBV6-3

DNA: TGTGCCAGCCAGGACACAGATACGCAGTATTTT
CDR3: CASQDTDTQYF
D: -
J: TRBJ2-3
size: many
V: TRBV6-1

DNA: TGTGCCAGCTCACCACTGGACATCCCGCCCTACGAGCAGTACTTC
CDR3: CASSPLDIPPYEQYF
D: -
J: TRBJ2-7
size: many
V: TRBV18

DNA: TGTGCCAGCAGAGGGACAGGGCGGACAGATACGCAGTATTTT
CDR3: CASRGTGRTDTQYF
D: TRBD1
J: TRBJ2-3
size: few
V: TRBV3-1

DNA: TGTGCCAGCAGTTTAACGGACCTCTCTGGAAACACCATATATTTT
CDR3: CASSLTDLSGNTIYF
D: -
J: TRBJ1-3
size: -
V: TRBV28

DNA: TGTGCCAGCAGTACCGTAGGAAGGTGGGATCAGCCCCAGCATTTT
CDR3: CASSTVGRWDQPQHF
D: -
J: TRBJ1-5
size: -
V: TRBV6-2/TRBV6-3

DNA: TGCGCCAGCAGCTCGTGGCCTACAGATACGCAGTATTTT
CDR3: CASSSWPTDTQYF
D: -
J: TRBJ2-3
size: many
V: TRBV5-1

DNA: TGTGCCAGCAGCAAGGACATAAGCAACACTGAAGCTTTCTTT
CDR3: CASSKDISNTEAFF
D: -
J: TRBJ1-1
size: -
V: TRBV5-4

DNA: TGCGCCAGCAGCTTACAGGGGGCGCGGGCAGAAAAACTGTTTTTT
CDR3: CASSLQGARAEKLFF
D: TRBD1
J: TRBJ1-4
size: -
V: TRBV4-1

DNA: TGTGCCAGCAGTTCGGGTCTCCTCAGGGGATCGAATCAGCCCCAGCATTTT
CDR3: CASSSGLLRGSNQPQHF
D: -
J: TRBJ1-5
size: many
V: TRBV28

DNA: TGTGCCAGCAGTTATAGCGGGGGGGCCCTAGAGACCCAGTACTTC
CDR3: CASSYSGGALETQYF
D: TRBD2
J: TRBJ2-5
size: many
V: TRBV2

DNA: TGTGCCACCAGCAGAGAGGGCCCGAGGGATCAGCCCCAGCATTTT
CDR3: CATSREGPRDQPQHF
D: -
J: TRBJ1-5
size: few
V: TRBV15

DNA: TGTGCCAGCAGGAGGATGCTAGCGGGAGTAAAAACTGAGCAGTTCTTC
CDR3: CASRRMLAGVKTEQFF
D: TRBD2
J: TRBJ2-1
size: many
V: TRBV2

DNA: TGTGCCAGCAGTGATAATAGCGGGGGGGCAGGGAGCACAGATACGCAGTATTTT
CDR3: CASSDNSGGAGSTDTQYF
D: TRBD2
J: TRBJ2-3
size: many
V: TRBV2

DNA: TGTGCCAGCACTTCTGGATCCGGCCCCGGGGAGCTGTTTTTT
CDR3: CASTSGSGPGELFF
D: -
J: TRBJ2-2
size: -
V: TRBV6-1

DNA: TGTGCCAGCAGAGATCCCTTCGACTCGAACACCGGGGAGCTGTTTTTT
CDR3: CASRDPFDSNTGELFF
D: -
J: TRBJ2-2
size: few
V: TRBV6-2/TRBV6-3

DNA: TGTGCCAGCAGATTCGGGGAGAACACTGAAGCTTTCTTT
CDR3: CASRFGENTEAFF
D: -
J: TRBJ1-1
size: many
V: TRBV2

DNA: TGTGCCAGCAGTAAGACTAGCGGGAGCTTCTACAATGAGCAGTTCTTC
CDR3: CASSKTSGSFYNEQFF
D: TRBD2
J: TRBJ2-1
size: many
V: TRBV27

DNA: TGTGCCAGCAGTTTAGGGTCAGGGGGCCGGACTGAAGCTTTCTTT
CDR3: CASSLGSGGRTEAFF
D: TRBD1
J: TRBJ1-1
size: -
V: TRBV6-5

DNA: TGTGCCAGCAGCCTTCAAGGGACAGGGGAGGGTGGTAACTATGGCTACACCTTC
CDR3: CASSLQGTGEGGNYGYTF
D: TRBD1
J: TRBJ1-2
size: many
V: TRBV7-3

DNA: TGTGCCAGCAGCCACCGTTTCAAGGGCCGGGGTCAGCCCCAGCATTTT
CDR3: CASSHRFKGRGQPQHF
D: -
J: TRBJ1-5
size: many
V: TRBV6-2/TRBV6-3

DNA: TGCGCCAGCAGCCCCGCGGCGGGGTATAATTCCTACGAGCAGTACTTC
CDR3: CASSPAAGYNSYEQYF
D: -
J: TRBJ2-7
size: few
V: TRBV4-1

DNA: TGTGCCAGCAGTTACTCACCGGGACAGGGATCCGAGCAGTACTTC
CDR3: CASSYSPGQGSEQYF
D: TRBD1
J: TRBJ2-7
size: few
V: TRBV6-5